This record covers a single TCR beta chain. Relative to the germline gene, one junction end is altered; a read error may explain this. Other DNA sequences in the sample encode the same CDR3. How the authors handled the data: Reference gene primer amplification gave nucleated cell count estimates. TCRdb's copy holds only in-frame clones and misses some; the assay was immunoSEQ multiplex PCR. That table is the source of V, J and clone size, and D and trimming were worked out from the DNA. The sample holds 120,000 to 150,000 clones; 80% to 90% are singletons and the top ten take around 40%. These data belong to a study of blood T cell repertoires in COVID-19. Background on the study: From the United States, Italy and Spain came samples of acute and convalescent COVID-19. PBMCs, B-cell-depleted T cells, or T cells provided the cDNA or gDNA that made up the material.

Germline V lookup: CDR1 SGHTA, CDR2 FQGNSA. There are 13 residues in the CDR3. The sequenced sample consisted of peripheral blood. J is TRBJ1-2 and V is TRBV7-2; 9 nucleotides agree with TRBD1. The clonotype was recovered from a human donor in a cohort sampled during active COVID-19. CDR3 sequence reads: CASSQGQGAGYTF. CDR3 sequence (DNA): TGTGCCAGCAGCCAGGGACAGGGAGCTGGCTACACTTTC.